This is a list of T cell receptor beta chains from one sample in a study of CD8 T cells in ankylosing spondylitis. TCRdb reprocessed the 5' RACE reads via MiXCR and lists one record per CDR3 protein. The sample lists about 500,000 distinct CDR3 sequences; about 12% were seen once. The material sequenced was blood, either unsorted or a sorted T cell fraction (not recorded which). These receptors originate from a male donor with ankylosing spondylitis. Both conserved end residues are part of each CDR3. Fields, in order: clone size, V gene, CDR3 length, D gene, J gene, CDR3 protein, CDR3 DNA. A D gene is named only where the DNA matches it firmly. For some rows the clone size is stated as once, few or many, or as a class when expanded; others skip it.

clone size: NA
V gene: TRBV6-1
CDR3 length: 13
D gene: NA
J gene: TRBJ2-3
CDR3 protein: CASSPPAHATQYF
CDR3 DNA: TGTGCCAGCAGCCCCCCGGCGCATGCTACGCAGTATTTT

clone size: NA
V gene: TRBV29-1
CDR3 length: 16
D gene: TRBD2
J gene: TRBJ2-1
CDR3 protein: CSVLAPGTSGIGEQFF
CDR3 DNA: TGCAGCGTTTTAGCCCCCGGGACTAGCGGGATAGGTGAGCAGTTCTTC

clone size: NA
V gene: TRBV27
CDR3 length: 17
D gene: NA
J gene: TRBJ1-5
CDR3 protein: CASSLSTGDPTGQPQHF
CDR3 DNA: TGTGCCAGCAGTTTATCAACGGGGGATCCAACTGGGCAGCCCCAGCATTTT

clone size: NA
V gene: TRBV6-1
CDR3 length: 14
D gene: TRBD1
J gene: TRBJ1-2
CDR3 protein: CASSRRDRADGYTF
CDR3 DNA: TGTGCCAGCAGCCGCCGGGACAGAGCGGATGGCTACACCTTC

clone size: many
V gene: TRBV12-3/TRBV12-4
CDR3 length: 11
D gene: NA
J gene: TRBJ1-5
CDR3 protein: CASSFHQPQHF
CDR3 DNA: TGTGCCAGCAGTTTTCATCAGCCCCAGCATTTT

clone size: NA
V gene: TRBV30
CDR3 length: 13
D gene: NA
J gene: TRBJ1-2
CDR3 protein: CAWGLGANYGYTF
CDR3 DNA: TGTGCCTGGGGGTTGGGGGCCAACTATGGCTACACCTTC

clone size: many
V gene: TRBV5-1
CDR3 length: 14
D gene: NA
J gene: TRBJ1-1
CDR3 protein: CASSYGRGNTEAFF
CDR3 DNA: TGCGCCAGCAGCTATGGACGGGGGAACACTGAAGCTTTCTTT

clone size: many
V gene: TRBV11-2
CDR3 length: 17
D gene: TRBD2
J gene: TRBJ2-2
CDR3 protein: CASSRTSGRALGGELFF
CDR3 DNA: TGTGCCAGCAGCCGGACTAGCGGGAGGGCCTTAGGCGGGGAGCTGTTTTTT

clone size: many
V gene: TRBV12-3/TRBV12-4
CDR3 length: 17
D gene: TRBD2
J gene: TRBJ2-2
CDR3 protein: CATQPLAGGTNTGELFF
CDR3 DNA: TGTGCCACCCAACCCCTAGCGGGAGGAACGAACACCGGGGAGCTGTTTTTT

clone size: few
V gene: TRBV5-5
CDR3 length: 14
D gene: TRBD1
J gene: TRBJ2-1
CDR3 protein: CASTHRQGYNEQFF
CDR3 DNA: TGTGCCAGCACTCATAGACAGGGGTACAATGAGCAGTTCTTC

clone size: many
V gene: TRBV11-2
CDR3 length: 18
D gene: TRBD2
J gene: TRBJ2-2
CDR3 protein: CASSSPGLAGVGTGELFF
CDR3 DNA: TGTGCCAGCAGCTCTCCGGGACTAGCGGGAGTAGGGACCGGGGAGCTGTTTTTT

clone size: NA
V gene: TRBV20-1
CDR3 length: 15
D gene: TRBD2
J gene: TRBJ2-5
CDR3 protein: CSARPTSGYQETQYF
CDR3 DNA: TGCAGTGCTAGGCCCACTAGCGGGTACCAAGAGACCCAGTACTTC

clone size: few
V gene: TRBV5-1
CDR3 length: 19
D gene: TRBD2
J gene: TRBJ2-1
CDR3 protein: CASSLAGTSGRVSYNEQFF
CDR3 DNA: TGCGCCAGCAGCTTGGCCGGGACTAGCGGGAGGGTATCCTACAATGAGCAGTTCTTC

clone size: NA
V gene: TRBV7-2
CDR3 length: 15
D gene: TRBD1
J gene: TRBJ1-1
CDR3 protein: CASSRNAGGGTEAFF
CDR3 DNA: TGTGCCAGCAGCCGTAACGCAGGGGGCGGAACTGAAGCTTTCTTT

clone size: NA
V gene: TRBV7-6
CDR3 length: 13
D gene: NA
J gene: TRBJ1-1
CDR3 protein: CASSQTQGSEAFF
CDR3 DNA: TGTGCCAGCAGCCAAACACAGGGCTCTGAAGCTTTCTTT

clone size: many
V gene: TRBV20-1
CDR3 length: 14
D gene: TRBD2
J gene: TRBJ2-1
CDR3 protein: CSARVREDYNEQFF
CDR3 DNA: TGCAGTGCTAGGGTGCGGGAGGATTACAATGAGCAGTTCTTC

clone size: NA
V gene: TRBV7-2
CDR3 length: 14
D gene: TRBD2
J gene: TRBJ2-1
CDR3 protein: CASSLVGTSGTKFF
CDR3 DNA: TGTGCCAGCAGCTTAGTCGGGACTAGCGGGACGAAGTTCTTC

clone size: few
V gene: TRBV18
CDR3 length: 14
D gene: NA
J gene: TRBJ1-5
CDR3 protein: CASSPRGSDQPQHF
CDR3 DNA: TGTGCCAGCTCACCTAGGGGCAGCGATCAGCCCCAGCATTTT

clone size: few
V gene: TRBV7-9
CDR3 length: 15
D gene: NA
J gene: TRBJ2-3
CDR3 protein: CASSLPRGRTDTQYF
CDR3 DNA: TGTGCCAGCAGCTTACCGCGCGGGCGCACAGATACGCAGTATTTT

clone size: many
V gene: TRBV24-1
CDR3 length: 13
D gene: TRBD1
J gene: TRBJ1-1
CDR3 protein: CATSDRQGAEAFF
CDR3 DNA: TGTGCCACCAGTGATAGACAGGGCGCTGAAGCTTTCTTT